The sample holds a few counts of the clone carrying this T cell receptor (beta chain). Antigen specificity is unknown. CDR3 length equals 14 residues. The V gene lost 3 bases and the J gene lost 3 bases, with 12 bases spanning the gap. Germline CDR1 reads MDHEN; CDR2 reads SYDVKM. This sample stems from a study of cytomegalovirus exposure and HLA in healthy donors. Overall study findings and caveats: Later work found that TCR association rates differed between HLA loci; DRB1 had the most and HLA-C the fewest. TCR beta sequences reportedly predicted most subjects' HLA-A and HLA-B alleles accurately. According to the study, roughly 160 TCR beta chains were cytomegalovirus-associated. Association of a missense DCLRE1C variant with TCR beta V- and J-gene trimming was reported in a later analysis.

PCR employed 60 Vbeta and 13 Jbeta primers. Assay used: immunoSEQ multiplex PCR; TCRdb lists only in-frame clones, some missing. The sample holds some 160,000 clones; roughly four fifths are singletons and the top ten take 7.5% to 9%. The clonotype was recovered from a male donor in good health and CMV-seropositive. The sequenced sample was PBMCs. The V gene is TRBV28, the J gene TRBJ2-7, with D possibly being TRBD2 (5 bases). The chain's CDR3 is CASSFAGRNYEQYF. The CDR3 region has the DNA TGTGCCAGCAGTTTCGCGGGCCGAAACTACGAGCAGTACTTC.